The 12 T cell receptor beta chains listed next were all sequenced from one sample in a study of early T cells in non-severe SARS-CoV-2 infection. Each CDR3 protein gets one entry after TCRdb re-called the 5' RACE reads with MiXCR. The data hold 40,000 to 50,000 distinct CDR3 sequences, with about 13% observed a single time. Sequencing used whole blood. These receptors were taken from an adult who was a healthcare worker with PCR-confirmed SARS-CoV-2 infection or an uninfected control (not recorded which).

Only a few counts were recorded for this clonotype. This chain connects TRBV30 to TRBJ1-4; TRBD1 matches at 8 bases. This CDR3 is built from 16 residues. CDR1 is GTSNPN and CDR2 is SVGIG in the germline V gene (reference sequence). The trim removed 3 bases at V and 1 base at J, leaving 7 bases unmatched. This CDR3 reads CAWRTGALITNEKLFF. DNA of the CDR3: TGTGCCTGGAGGACAGGGGCGCTCATAACTAATGAAAAACTGTTTTTT.

This clonotype was counted at least ten times. This rearrangement joins TRBV3-1 to TRBJ2-6; D call uncertain. Trimming cost V 4 bases and J 0 bases, with 4 bases left between them. The CDR3 runs to 14 residues. Germline V gives CDR1 LGHDT, CDR2 YNNKEL (reference sequence). In DNA form, the CDR3 reads TGTGCCAGCAGCCCCTCCTCTGGGGCCAACGTCCTGACTTTC. Translation gives CASSPSSGANVLTF.

This clonotype was seen ten or more times. The chain has TRBV5-1 and TRBJ2-5; D gene ambiguous. CDR1 and CDR2 (germline): SGHRS, YFSETQ. V was cut by 0 bases and J by 1 base, with 7 bases left in between. The CDR3 has 14 amino acids. CDR3 protein: CASSLGEAQETQYF. CDR3 sequence (DNA): TGCGCCAGCAGCTTGGGAGAGGCCCAAGAGACCCAGTACTTC.

This clonotype came up many times. V is TRBV7-9 and J is TRBJ2-7, with D uncertain. The germline CDR1 and CDR2 sequences are SEHNR and FQNEAQ (reference sequence). Between the trimmed V and J ends, which lost 2 bases and 3 bases, there was a span of 5 bases. The CDR3 has 12 residues. The CDR3 is CASSLRNYEQYF. The DNA of the CDR3 is TGTGCCAGCAGCTTAAGAAACTACGAGCAGTACTTC.

This clonotype was recorded at least ten times. V gene TRBV5-6 combines with J gene TRBJ1-2; 7 positions agree with TRBD1. This CDR3 spans 14 amino acids. Germline V gene lookup returns CDR1 SGHDT and CDR2 YYEEEE. J gave up 1 base and V 1 base, and 1 base lay outside the gene matches. CDR3 sequence: CASSLQGVNYGYTF. CDR3 nucleotide sequence: TGTGCCAGCAGCTTGCAGGGGGTTAACTATGGCTACACCTTC.

In this sample, this clonotype turned up a few times. The chain uses TRBV11-1 and TRBJ2-1, with D perhaps matching TRBD2 (5 bases). Per germline, CDR1 SGHAT and CDR2 FQDESV (reference sequence). Trimming left V 6 bases short and J 9 bases short, with 15 bases between. CDR3 size: 13 residues. The CDR3, as DNA: TGTGCCAGCAGGCTCAGAGGACGGGGTGAGCAGTTCTTC. Its protein is CASRLRGRGEQFF. The variable domain in full, completed from reference TRBV11-1 and TRBJ2-1, reads EAEVAQSPRYKITEKSQAVAFWCDPISGHATLYWYRQILGQGPELLVQFQDESVVDDSQLPKDRFSAERLKGVDSTLKIQPAELGDSAMYLCASRLRGRGEQFFGPGTRLTVL.

In this sample, this clonotype turned up a few times. The V gene is TRBV7-9, the J gene TRBJ1-3, with no clear D. Deletions cut 9 bases from V and 8 bases from J, with 14 bases between. This CDR3 is built from 12 residues. CDR1 and CDR2 (germline): SEHNR, FQNEAQ (reference sequence). The CDR3 reads CARESGVDTIYF. The CDR3 DNA reads as TGTGCCAGAGAGAGCGGGGTTGACACCATATATTTT.

This clonotype has at least ten counts. The chain couples TRBV6-5 to TRBJ1-1; the D is unclear. V lost 2 bases to trimming and J lost 5 bases, with 9 bases between them. CDR3 length equals 13 residues. In germline, CDR1 is MNHEY, CDR2 SVGAGI. This CDR3 is CASSYTARTEAFF. DNA of the CDR3: TGTGCCAGCAGTTACACAGCCCGAACTGAAGCTTTCTTT.

This chain uses TRBV7-3 with TRBJ2-1; D gene unclear. The CDR3 length is 15 residues. The V gene's germline CDR1 is SGHTA and CDR2 FQGTGA. Trimming took off 5 bases at V and 0 bases at J, with 11 bases between the two ends. The CDR3 protein is CASSNDLSSYNEQFF. Written as DNA, the CDR3 is TGTGCCAGCAGCAACGACCTTAGCTCCTACAATGAGCAGTTCTTC.

The chain is built from TRBV18 and TRBJ2-1, with 11 nucleotides matching TRBD2. V dropped 3 bases and J dropped 6; count of bases not matched to a gene: 7. Per germline, CDR1 KGHSH and CDR2 LQKENI. CDR3 length: 16 amino acids. CDR3 amino acids: CASSPSGTSGSNEQFF. Written as DNA, the CDR3 is TGTGCCAGCTCACCTTCCGGGACTAGCGGCTCCAATGAGCAGTTCTTC.

This clonotype was found a few times. This sequence joins TRBV10-2 and TRBJ2-7; 7 positions match TRBD1. Germline lookup yields CDR1 WSHSY and CDR2 SAAADI. The CDR3 covers 14 residues. V trimming: 7 bases; J trimming: 0 bases; junction bases outside the gene matches: 6. CDR3 DNA: TGCGCCAGCACTAGGGACAGAGACTCCTACGAGCAGTACTTC. It codes for CASTRDRDSYEQYF.

This clonotype was seen a handful of times. This chain uses TRBV4-1 with TRBJ1-1; D is unclear. The germline V and J ends were trimmed by 3 bases and 0 bases, with 17 bases remaining between them. The CDR3 covers 17 residues. CDR1 and CDR2 (germline): MGHRA, YSYEKL. The CDR3 sequence is CASSQLDMGFMNTEAFF. As DNA, the CDR3 is TGCGCCAGCAGCCAGCTCGATATGGGATTCATGAACACTGAAGCTTTCTTT.